The rows below give T cell receptor beta chains drawn from one sample of a study of vaccination effects on CD4 cells after COVID-19. Antigen specificity for these receptors is unknown. The assay was immunoSEQ multiplex PCR, and TCRdb's table has in-frame clones only and misses some. This sample has roughly 41,000 clones, with over 60% found just once. The source material was CD4+ T cells from PBMCs cultured with HCoV-OC43 spike peptides, sampled after COVID-19 vaccination. The source of these receptors is a human donor who received a COVID-19 vaccine. CDR3s include the opening cysteine and the closing phenylalanine or tryptophan.

J gene	V gene	CDR3 protein
TRBJ2-5	TRBV5-1	CASSFPAGAREETQYF
TRBJ2-5	TRBV18	CASSPDGFLSAQYF
TRBJ1-1	TRBV19	CASRPVTEGVVVAFF
TRBJ2-1	TRBV12-5	CASGLVSSGINEQFF
TRBJ2-7	TRBV5-1	CASSFAGAVHYEQYF
TRBJ2-3	TRBV2	CASSERRLAGSDTQYF
TRBJ1-1	TRBV29-1	CSVAGNQDTEAFF
TRBJ2-7	TRBV25-1	CASSERGTSGSYEQYF
TRBJ2-7	TRBV6-5	CATRRGTGSYEQYF
TRBJ1-2	TRBV10-1	CASSEGGDGYTF
TRBJ1-3	TRBV6-5	CASSYSGHKGNTIYF